These 22 T cell receptor beta chains came from one sample sequenced in a study of T cell changes during pregnancy in multiple sclerosis. Libraries were prepared by immunoSEQ multiplex PCR; TCRdb keeps only in-frame clonotypes and omits some of them. The data contain more than 45,000 clones, about 92% of them singletons. The sequencing here drew on CD8+ T cells from peripheral blood mononuclear cells, taken in the second trimester of pregnancy. The source of these receptors is a female donor with multiple sclerosis, enrolled in a pregnancy study.

The J gene is TRBJ2-7, the V gene TRBV18; TRBD1 is a possible D gene (5 bases). The V end was cut by 3 bases, the J end by 2 bases, with 23 bases between. Germline V gives CDR1 KGHSH, CDR2 LQKENI. CDR3 length: 18 residues. CDR3 coding DNA: TGTGCCAGCTCACCTTCGATCTCTCAGGGTATAGGCCCCTACGAGCAGTACTTC. Its protein is CASSPSISQGIGPYEQYF.

The J gene is TRBJ2-3, the V gene TRBV27; 9 nucleotides agree with TRBD1. This CDR3 comprises 16 residues. Germline loops: CDR1 MNHEY, CDR2 SMNVEV (reference sequence). V was pared by 3 bases and J by 4 bases, with 8 bases of the junction left unmatched. In DNA, the CDR3 is TGTGCCAGCAGTTTCGGGACAGGGCTCAGTCCAGATACGCAGTATTTT. Translation gives CASSFGTGLSPDTQYF.

The chain joins TRBV6-1 to TRBJ2-7; 7 bases align to TRBD1. The CDR3 sequence is 15 residues long. V shed 2 bases and J 3 bases; nucleotides not matched to a gene: 7. Germline values: CDR1 MNHNS, CDR2 SASEGT. The CDR3 DNA reads TGTGCCAGCAGTGAACTGGGGGACAGTTACTACGAGCAGTACTTC. Translated, it gives CASSELGDSYYEQYF.

This rearrangement joins TRBV2 to TRBJ2-3; TRBD1 matches at 9 bases. There are 17 residues in the CDR3. V gave up 5 bases and J gave up 2 bases; unmatched junction bases: 11. From germline, CDR1 is SNHLY and CDR2 FYNNEI. CDR3 nucleotide sequence: TGTGCCAGCAGTAACGGACAGGGGCCCCTACTCACAGATACGCAGTATTTT. Protein product: CASSNGQGPLLTDTQYF. The whole variable domain, remainder taken from reference TRBV2 and TRBJ2-3, is EPEVTQTPSHQVTQMGQEVILRCVPISNHLYFYWYRQILGQKVEFLVSFYNNEISEKSEIFDDQFSVERPDGSNFTLKIRSTKLEDSAMYFCASSNGQGPLLTDTQYFGPGTRLTVL.

The V gene is TRBV4-1, the J gene TRBJ2-7; D is uncertain. Germline-derived CDR1 and CDR2 are MGHRA and YSYEKL. V was trimmed by 1 base and J by 7 bases, leaving 11 bases between them. The CDR3 contains 13 residues. The CDR3 reads CASSQAAPGEQYF. CDR3 coding DNA: TGCGCCAGCAGCCAAGCCGCGCCCGGGGAGCAGTACTTC.

The chain is built from TRBV7-9 and TRBJ2-3; D is uncertain. V was trimmed by 5 bases and J by 3 bases, leaving 6 bases between them. CDR3 length: 12 residues. Germline CDR1 is SEHNR and CDR2 is FQNEAQ (reference sequence). CDR3: CASSPSTDTQYF. CDR3 coding DNA: TGTGCCAGCAGCCCTAGTACAGATACGCAGTATTTT.

The chain combines TRBV6-1 with TRBJ2-3; 7 bases align to TRBD2. The trim removed 4 bases at V and 4 bases at J, leaving 2 bases unmatched. Germline CDR1 and CDR2: MNHNS and SASEGT. The CDR3 consists of 13 residues. CDR3 loop: CASSAAGADTQYF. The DNA of the CDR3 is TGTGCCAGCAGTGCGGCGGGGGCAGATACGCAGTATTTT.

The V and J genes are TRBV6-4 and TRBJ1-6, with D possibly matching TRBD1 (5 bases). Deletions cut 6 bases from V and 8 bases from J, with 17 bases between. The CDR3 covers 15 residues. Germline V lookup: CDR1 MRHNA, CDR2 SNTAGT. The chain's CDR3 is CASSLGGDGYSPLHF. The CDR3 DNA reads as TGTGCCAGCAGCCTGGGAGGGGACGGATATTCACCCCTCCACTTT.

V and J are TRBV5-1 and TRBJ2-7; D is possibly TRBD1 (8 bases). The length of the CDR3 is 17 residues. V was cut by 4 bases and J by 3 bases, with 23 bases left in between. Germline V gene sequence: CDR1 SGHRS, CDR2 YFSETQ. The CDR3 sequence: CASSPWAGGTGLYEQYF. The CDR3 bases are TGCGCCAGCAGCCCCTGGGCCGGGGGGACAGGACTCTACGAGCAGTACTTC.

The chain combines TRBV12-5 with TRBJ2-7; D possibly corresponds to TRBD2 (5 bases). Germline CDR1 LGHNT, CDR2 FRNRAP. There are 14 residues in the CDR3. V was clipped by 0 bases and J by 4 bases, with 10 bases between them. The CDR3 reads CASGLVRGGYEQYF. The DNA for the CDR3 is TGTGCTAGTGGTTTGGTACGGGGTGGGTACGAGCAGTACTTC.

This chain uses TRBV5-4 with TRBJ2-2; TRBD1 aligns across 7 bases. Germline V gene sequence: CDR1 SGHNT, CDR2 YYREEE (reference sequence). The CDR3 is 15 amino acids. The V segment lost 3 bases and the J segment 0 bases; nucleotides outside the gene matches: 2. The CDR3 region has the DNA TGTGCCAGCAGCTCAGACAGGGCGAACACCGGGGAGCTGTTTTTT. Translating gives CASSSDRANTGELFF.

This chain uses TRBV9 with TRBJ2-6, with 9 positions matching TRBD2. The ends lost 0 bases at V and 1 base at J; junction bases unmatched: 8. CDR1 is SGDLS, CDR2 YYNGEE, per germline. This CDR3 is 19 amino acids long. The CDR3 DNA sequence: TGTGCCAGCAGCGTAGAGGCGGGGGGGGCCCCATCTGGGGCCAACGTCCTGACTTTC. This gives the protein CASSVEAGGAPSGANVLTF.

The J gene is TRBJ2-3, the V gene TRBV9; TRBD2 matches at 9 bases. Germline loops: CDR1 SGDLS, CDR2 YYNGEE. After removal of 3 bases from V and 2 bases from J, the junction contained 19 bases not matched to a gene. The CDR3 consists of 20 residues. The CDR3 protein is CASSGRSPTKAGGFTDTQYF. DNA for the CDR3: TGTGCCAGCAGCGGGCGTTCCCCGACGAAAGCGGGGGGATTCACAGATACGCAGTATTTT.

The chain links TRBV7-6 to TRBJ2-2, with D possibly being TRBD1 (6 bases). This CDR3 region has 17 residues. Trimming took off 3 bases at V and 7 bases at J, with 21 bases between the two ends. CDR1 is SGHVS and CDR2 is FNYEAQ in the germline V gene. Written as DNA, the CDR3 is TGTGCCAGCAGCTTCGGCCCGTGGGGGCAGTCCGGCGGGGAGCTGTTTTTT. The encoded protein is CASSFGPWGQSGGELFF. Using reference TRBV7-6 and TRBJ2-2 for the parts outside the CDR3, the full variable domain is GAGVSQSPRYKVTKRGQDVALRCDPISGHVSLYWYRQALGQGPEFLTYFNYEAQQDKSGLPNDRFSAERPEGSISTLTIQRTEQRDSAMYRCASSFGPWGQSGGELFFGEGSRLTVL.

The chain couples TRBV9 to TRBJ2-2, with D possibly being TRBD2 (5 bases). Germline CDR1 reads SGDLS; CDR2 reads YYNGEE. The CDR3 loop spans 16 amino acids. Between the trimmed V and J ends, which lost 0 bases and 0 bases, there was a span of 9 bases. The CDR3 region has the DNA TGTGCCAGCAGCGTAGACGAGGGCACGAACACCGGGGAGCTGTTTTTT. Its translation: CASSVDEGTNTGELFF. Variable domain in full (rest from reference TRBV9 and TRBJ2-2): DSGVTQTPKHLITATGQRVTLRCSPRSGDLSVYWYQQSLDQGLQFLIQYYNGEERAKGNILERFSAQQFPDLHSELNLSSLELGDSALYFCASSVDEGTNTGELFFGEGSRLTVL.

CDR3 bases: TGTGCCAGCAGCCAGGGGAGCGCCCCTGAAGCTTTCTTT. It specifies CASSQGSAPEAFF. This sequence joins TRBV7-9 and TRBJ1-1; possibly TRBD1 for D (6 bases). V dropped 5 bases and J dropped 6 bases, with 13 bases sitting between them. Germline V CDR1 and CDR2: SEHNR, FQNEAQ (reference sequence). The CDR3 loop spans 13 amino acids.

The genes are TRBV7-9 and TRBJ1-1, with 8 bases identical to TRBD1. Germline CDR1 is SEHNR and CDR2 is FQNEAQ (reference sequence). The CDR3 extends over 13 amino acids. The J segment lost 4 bases and the V segment lost 5 bases, leaving 3 bases of the junction unmatched. This CDR3 is CASSGQGITEAFF. CDR3 coding DNA: TGTGCCAGCAGCGGACAGGGAATCACTGAAGCTTTCTTT.

The chain recombines TRBV13 with TRBJ2-3; possibly TRBD2 for D (6 bases). CDR3 size: 17 residues. Germline V gene sequence: CDR1 PRHDT, CDR2 FYEKMQ (reference sequence). The ends were cut back, 9 bases at V and 0 bases at J, with 22 bases in the middle. The CDR3 protein is CASLIAGPFSSTDTQYF. The CDR3 DNA reads as TGTGCCAGTTTAATCGCGGGGCCGTTCTCTAGCACAGATACGCAGTATTTT.

The chain is built from TRBV5-4 and TRBJ1-1, with D unresolved. The CDR3 contains 16 residues. V was clipped by 5 bases and J by 0 bases, with 17 bases between them. Germline V CDR1 and CDR2: SGHNT, YYREEE (reference sequence). The CDR3 coding sequence is TGTGCCAGCAGTTCCGCCTTCGAACAAATGAACACTGAAGCTTTCTTT. Protein sequence: CASSSAFEQMNTEAFF.

CDR3 nucleotide sequence: TGTGCCAGCAGTCCGACGGGAGGGGGCCTCAATGAGCAGTTCTTC. Translation: CASSPTGGGLNEQFF. The V call is TRBV6-5, the J call TRBJ2-1; a possible D gene is TRBD2 (8 bases). Germline V gene data show CDR1 as MNHEY and CDR2 as SVGAGI. The CDR3 has 15 amino acids. Trimming left V 5 bases short and J 6 bases short, with 17 bases between.

This chain uses TRBV2 with TRBJ1-1; possible D gene TRBD1, 6 bases. V lost 3 bases, J lost 6 bases, and 14 bases lay in between. CDR1 and CDR2 from the germline V gene are SNHLY and FYNNEI. The CDR3 extends over 14 amino acids. CDR3 coding DNA: TGTGCCAGCAGTGAGGCAGGGGCGAGAGCTGAAGCTTTCTTT. This codes for CASSEAGARAEAFF.

The rearrangement links TRBV30 to TRBJ1-1, with D possibly TRBD1 on 5 matching bases. Germline V CDR1 and CDR2: GTSNPN, SVGIG (reference sequence). The CDR3 extends over 14 amino acids. Trimming removed 1 base from V and 5 bases from J, with 14 bases in between. CDR3 DNA sequence: TGTGCCTGGAGTGCCCGGGGGTCGAAGACTGAAGCTTTCTTT. Translated: CAWSARGSKTEAFF.